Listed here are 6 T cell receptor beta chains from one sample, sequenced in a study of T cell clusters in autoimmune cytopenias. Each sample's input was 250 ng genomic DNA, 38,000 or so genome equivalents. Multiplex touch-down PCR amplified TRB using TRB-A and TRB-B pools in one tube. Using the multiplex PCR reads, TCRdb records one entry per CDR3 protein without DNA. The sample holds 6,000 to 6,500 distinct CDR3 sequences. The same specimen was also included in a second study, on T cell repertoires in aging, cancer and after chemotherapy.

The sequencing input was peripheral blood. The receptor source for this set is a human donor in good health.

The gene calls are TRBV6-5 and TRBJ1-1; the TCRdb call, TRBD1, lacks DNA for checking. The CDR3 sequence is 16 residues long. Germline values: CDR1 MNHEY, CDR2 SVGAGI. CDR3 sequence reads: CASSQRTGLGNTEAFF.

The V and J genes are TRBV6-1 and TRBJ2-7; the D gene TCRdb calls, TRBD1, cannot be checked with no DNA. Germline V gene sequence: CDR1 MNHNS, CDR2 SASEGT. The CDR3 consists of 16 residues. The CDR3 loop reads CASSEDVLDRGGEQYF.

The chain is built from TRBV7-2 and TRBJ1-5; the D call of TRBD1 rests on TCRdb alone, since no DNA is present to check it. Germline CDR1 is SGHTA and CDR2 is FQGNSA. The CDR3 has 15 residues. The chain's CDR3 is CASSGGQGAKQPQHF.

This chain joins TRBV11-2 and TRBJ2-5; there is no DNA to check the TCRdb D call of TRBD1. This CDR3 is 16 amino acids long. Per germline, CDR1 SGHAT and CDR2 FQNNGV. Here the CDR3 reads CASSLVGGGNQETQYF.

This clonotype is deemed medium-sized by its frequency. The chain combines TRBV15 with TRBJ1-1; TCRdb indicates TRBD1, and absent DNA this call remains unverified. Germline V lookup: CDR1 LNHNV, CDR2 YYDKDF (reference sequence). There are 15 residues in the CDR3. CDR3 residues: CATSEPGTQSTEAFF.

The CDR3 spells CATSDLSGSEAFF. The chain employs TRBV24-1 and TRBJ1-1; TCRdb picks TRBD1, but there is no DNA to check that call. The CDR3 length is 13 residues. Germline CDR1 KGHDR, CDR2 SFDVKD.